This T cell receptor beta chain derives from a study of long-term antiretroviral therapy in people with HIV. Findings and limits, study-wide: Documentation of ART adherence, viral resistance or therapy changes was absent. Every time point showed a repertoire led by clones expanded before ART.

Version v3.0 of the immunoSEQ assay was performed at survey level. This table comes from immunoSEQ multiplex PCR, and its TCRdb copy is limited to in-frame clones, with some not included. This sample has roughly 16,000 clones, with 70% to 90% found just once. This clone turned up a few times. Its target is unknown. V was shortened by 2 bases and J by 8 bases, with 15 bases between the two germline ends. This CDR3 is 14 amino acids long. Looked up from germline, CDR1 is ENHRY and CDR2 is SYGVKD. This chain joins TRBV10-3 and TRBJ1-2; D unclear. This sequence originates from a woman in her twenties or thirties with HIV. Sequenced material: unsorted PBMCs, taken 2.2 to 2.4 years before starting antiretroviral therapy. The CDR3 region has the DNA TGTGCCATCAGTGAGGCAGGCGCATCGGGAGGCTACACCTTC. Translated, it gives CAISEAGASGGYTF.